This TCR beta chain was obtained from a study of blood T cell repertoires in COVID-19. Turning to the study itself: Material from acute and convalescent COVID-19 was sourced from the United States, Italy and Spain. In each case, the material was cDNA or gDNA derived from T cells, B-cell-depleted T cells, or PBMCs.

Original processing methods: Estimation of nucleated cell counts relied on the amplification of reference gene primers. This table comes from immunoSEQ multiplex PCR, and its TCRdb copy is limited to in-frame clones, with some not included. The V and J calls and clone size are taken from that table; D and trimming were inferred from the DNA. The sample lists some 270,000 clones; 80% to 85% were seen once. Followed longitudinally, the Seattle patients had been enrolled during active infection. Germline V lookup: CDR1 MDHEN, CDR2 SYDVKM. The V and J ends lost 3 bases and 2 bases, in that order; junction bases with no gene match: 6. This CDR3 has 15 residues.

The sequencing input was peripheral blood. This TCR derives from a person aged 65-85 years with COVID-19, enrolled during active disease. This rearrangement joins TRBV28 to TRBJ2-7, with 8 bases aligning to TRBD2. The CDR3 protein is CASSFVRGATYEQYF. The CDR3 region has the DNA TGTGCCAGCAGTTTTGTGCGGGGGGCGACCTACGAGCAGTACTTC.